This T cell receptor beta chain came from a study of shared clonotypes between healthy human individuals. Germline loops: CDR1 ENHRY, CDR2 SYGVKD. This CDR3 region has 15 residues. V shed 2 bases and J shed 5 bases, with 15 bases lying between them. Using immunoSEQ multiplex PCR, the repertoire was profiled, and TCRdb retains in-frame clones only, with some absent. The sample consists of over a million clones, about 77% of them appearing once. The gene calls are TRBV10-3 and TRBJ2-5; D is unresolved. Sequenced material: memory CD4+ T cells sorted from blood. Specified subset: CD45RA-negative fraction. The sequence derives from a man aged 18 to 35 in good health. The chain's CDR3 is CAISEGSEQRETQYF. The CDR3 DNA sequence: TGTGCCATCAGTGAGGGGTCGGAACAACGGGAGACCCAGTACTTC.